The clone carrying this TCR beta chain has just one count. Its specificity is not known. A read error may explain this, as a much larger clone is one base away. Researchers amplified the TCR beta CDR3 regions from RNA transcripts. An initial round of RT-PCR targeting the TCR CDR3 relied on the HTBI primer set. TCRdb re-derived calls from the multiplex PCR reads in MiXCR, one entry per CDR3 protein. This sample has a few hundred thousand distinct CDR3 sequences; over 13% occur once, and the top ten carry 15% to 20%. The CDR3 totals 15 residues. The germline V and J ends were trimmed by 4 bases and 3 bases, with 17 bases remaining between them. CDR1 GTSNPN and CDR2 SVGIG come from the germline V gene (reference sequence). These data come from a study of T cells in Graves' hyperthyroidism and ophthalmopathy. General study findings and limits: A median about 6 months before onset, the model predicted ophthalmopathy.

Hyperthyroidism had been newly diagnosed in patients aged 18 to 65, and its duration was under 2 months. The PBMCs were sourced from fresh peripheral blood (10 ml). The V and J genes are TRBV30 and TRBJ2-3; tentatively, D is TRBD2 (5 bases). Source material: blood. The receptor was isolated from a woman younger than 30 with Graves' hyperthyroidism. The CDR3 region is CAWNPGIATTDTQYF. In DNA, the CDR3 is TGTGCCTGGAATCCGGGAATAGCGACGACAGATACGCAGTATTTT.